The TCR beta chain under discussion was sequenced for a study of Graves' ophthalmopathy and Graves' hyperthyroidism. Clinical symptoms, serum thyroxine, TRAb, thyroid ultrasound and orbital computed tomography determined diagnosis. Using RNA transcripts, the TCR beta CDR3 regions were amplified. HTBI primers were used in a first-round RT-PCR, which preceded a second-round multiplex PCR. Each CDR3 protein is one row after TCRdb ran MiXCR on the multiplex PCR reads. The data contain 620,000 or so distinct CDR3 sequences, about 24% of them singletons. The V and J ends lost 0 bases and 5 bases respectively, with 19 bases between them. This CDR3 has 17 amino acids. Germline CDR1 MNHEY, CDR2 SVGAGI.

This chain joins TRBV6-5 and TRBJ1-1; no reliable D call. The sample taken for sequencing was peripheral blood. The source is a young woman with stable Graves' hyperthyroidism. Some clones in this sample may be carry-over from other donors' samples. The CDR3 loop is CASSYSLGVGAGTEAFF. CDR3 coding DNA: TGTGCCAGCAGTTACTCTTTAGGAGTGGGCGCAGGTACTGAAGCTTTCTTT.